This T cell receptor (beta chain) was observed in a study of T cell repertoires in ileal Crohn's disease. Study summary: The M0 sample came from the inflamed ileal portion of the resected specimen. Roughly 500 nanograms of biopsy DNA per sample underwent TCRB immunosequencing.

Study-wide results and caveats: Clonality above 26.8% at surgery always came with endoscopic recurrence. Clonal expansions were more frequent in active smokers than non-smokers at surgery.

Some clones are missing from TCRdb's copy, which holds only in-frame ones; the method was immunoSEQ multiplex PCR. The sample holds roughly 17,000 clones, under 95% seen once. Time point: inflamed ileum from the surgical specimen. Of note for this clone: The antigen is not known.

CDR3 length: 15 residues. The germline CDR1 and CDR2 sequences are SGHRS and YFSETQ. V lost 4 bases to trimming and J lost 5 bases; unmatched junction nucleotides: 9. V and J are TRBV5-1 and TRBJ2-7, with 10 nucleotides matching TRBD1. The sequencing sample was made of ileal tissue. This TCR derives from an adult with Crohn's disease. The CDR3 sequence is CASSRPGQGYHEQYF. The CDR3 DNA follows: TGCGCCAGCAGCAGACCGGGACAGGGGTATCACGAGCAGTACTTC.